A single sample gave rise to the 21 T cell receptor beta chains below, sequenced in a study of Ad26.COV2.S vaccination and SARS-CoV-2 variants. Treatment indicated: around 19 received Ad26.COV2.S at low or high dose, single or two shots; several received placebo; per-sample allocation not given. Specimens were obtained on day 63 following the first vaccine or placebo injection. Produced via immunoSEQ multiplex PCR; TCRdb's table is partial and in-frame only. The top ten clones hold around 6.4% of a sample with 380,000 or so clones, roughly 90% of them seen once. The sample was peripheral blood, taken in a trial of Ad26.COV2.S vaccine versus placebo. Receptors originate from a person aged 18-65 years who received the Ad26.COV2.S COVID-19 vaccine or a placebo.

The chain uses TRBV18 and TRBJ1-1; D possibly corresponds to TRBD1 (5 bases). The germline V gene encodes CDR1 KGHSH and CDR2 LQKENI. V was cut by 2 bases and J by 1 base, with 8 bases left in between. The CDR3 contains 14 residues. As DNA, the CDR3 is TGTGCCAGCTCACCAGGGGGGGGGAACACTGAAGCTTTCTTT. Its protein is CASSPGGGNTEAFF.

The chain carries TRBV29-1 and TRBJ1-3, with TRBD1 matching over 9 bases. The CDR3 has 17 residues. The germline CDR1 and CDR2 sequences are SQVTM and ANQGSEA. Unmatched junction bases numbered 9, after V lost 0 bases and J lost 3 bases. Here the CDR3 reads CSVEDRRQGVDGNTIYF. The CDR3 DNA reads TGCAGCGTTGAAGATCGTAGACAGGGGGTAGATGGAAACACCATATATTTT.

This chain connects TRBV27 to TRBJ2-5; TRBD2 agrees at 11 bases. The V gene's germline CDR1 is MNHEY and CDR2 SMNVEV (reference sequence). The J segment lost 3 bases and the V segment lost 6 bases, leaving 6 bases of the junction unmatched. This CDR3 has 15 amino acids. The CDR3 nucleotides are TGTGCCAGCAGACGACTAGCGGGGACCAAAGAGACCCAGTACTTC. Its translation: CASRRLAGTKETQYF.

The rearrangement links TRBV9 to TRBJ1-2; D is uncertain. Germline V gene sequence: CDR1 SGDLS, CDR2 YYNGEE. This CDR3 contains 14 residues. Trimming cost V 4 bases and J 2 bases, with 12 bases left between them. CDR3 bases: TGTGCCAGCAGCCCCGAGGAAGGGAACTATGGCTACACCTTC. Its protein product is CASSPEEGNYGYTF.

V usage is TRBV2 and J usage is TRBJ2-7; D is perhaps TRBD2 (6 bases). The germline gives CDR1 SNHLY, CDR2 FYNNEI. This CDR3 comprises 14 residues. V dropped 4 bases and J dropped 3 bases, with 13 bases sitting between them. CDR3 loop: CASSGGRGGYEQYF. The DNA of the CDR3 is TGTGCCAGCAGTGGCGGTCGGGGAGGCTACGAGCAGTACTTC.

This clone was seen more than once but under ten times. The CDR3 sequence is CAWRPGQGRGEQYF. Here the CDR3 DNA reads TGTGCCTGGAGGCCGGGACAGGGACGGGGCGAGCAGTACTTC. This sequence joins TRBV30 and TRBJ2-7, with 9 bases lining up with TRBD1. CDR3 length: 14 amino acids. Germline lookup yields CDR1 GTSNPN and CDR2 SVGIG (reference sequence). The J segment lost 6 bases and the V segment lost 3 bases, leaving 9 bases of the junction unmatched.

This chain joins TRBV13 and TRBJ1-6, with D possibly being TRBD1 (6 bases). The CDR3 runs to 14 residues. Per germline, CDR1 PRHDT and CDR2 FYEKMQ (reference sequence). Trimming took off 9 bases at V and 6 bases at J, with 15 bases between the two ends. The CDR3, as DNA: TGTGCCAGTACCGACAGGAATGGTAATTCACCCCTCCACTTT. Translating gives CASTDRNGNSPLHF.

V gene TRBV4-2 combines with J gene TRBJ2-7, with a tentative D call TRBD1 (6 bases). This CDR3 region has 12 residues. The germline CDR1 and CDR2 sequences are LGHNA and YNFKEQ. V gave up 3 bases and J gave up 5 bases, with 8 bases separating them. The CDR3 DNA is TGTGCCAGCAGCCAGGGGGCTGACGAGCAGTACTTC. It yields the protein CASSQGADEQYF.

CDR3 DNA sequence: TGTGCCAGCAGCCAAGAAACCGGGGAGCTGTTTTTT. Residues: CASSQETGELFF. The chain joins TRBV14 to TRBJ2-2, with no clear D. Germline CDR1 SGHDN, CDR2 FVKESK. V was clipped by 0 bases and J by 5 bases, with 1 base between them. There are 12 residues in the CDR3.

V gene TRBV7-2 combines with J gene TRBJ2-3; D ambiguous. This CDR3 is built from 14 residues. Per germline, CDR1 SGHTA and CDR2 FQGNSA. The ends were cut back, 3 bases at V and 0 bases at J, with 7 bases in the middle. CDR3 bases: TGTGCCAGCAGCTTCCGACATAGCACAGATACGCAGTATTTT. Its protein product is CASSFRHSTDTQYF.

The chain joins TRBV7-2 to TRBJ1-2; 8 bases line up with TRBD1. The germline V gene has CDR1 SGHTA and CDR2 FQGNSA. This CDR3 is 13 amino acids long. V gave up 5 bases and J gave up 8 bases; unmatched junction bases: 7. CDR3 nucleotides: TGTGCCAGCAGCAGAGACAGGGGCGAGGGCTACACCTTC. As protein: CASSRDRGEGYTF.

The chain has TRBV5-1 and TRBJ2-4, with D perhaps given as TRBD1 or TRBD2 (6 bases each). The V gene lost 4 bases and the J gene lost 7 bases, with 18 bases spanning the gap. Germline assignment: CDR1 SGHRS and CDR2 YFSETQ. This CDR3 is built from 15 residues. Written as DNA, the CDR3 is TGCGCCAGCAGCCTATTCTCGGACAGCGGGAACATTCAGTACTTC. It yields the protein CASSLFSDSGNIQYF.

The chain employs TRBV21-1 and TRBJ2-7; whether TRBD1, the table's D call, matches the DNA was not checked. TRBV21-1 is a pseudogene. This CDR3 has 13 residues. This CDR3 reads CASQGQNAYEQYF. The CDR3 DNA reads TGTGCCAGCCAGGGACAGAATGCCTACGAGCAGTACTTC.

This chain joins TRBV7-2 and TRBJ1-1; no clear D gene. Trimming pared 5 bases from V and 2 bases from J, leaving 6 bases between. There are 12 residues in the CDR3. In germline, CDR1 is SGHTA, CDR2 FQGNSA. CDR3 DNA: TGTGCCAGCAGCCACTCAAACACTGAAGCTTTCTTT. It codes for CASSHSNTEAFF.

This clone was observed once. The V call is TRBV6-5, the J call TRBJ1-2; TRBD1 is a possible D gene (5 bases). CDR3 length: 15 residues. From germline, CDR1 is MNHEY and CDR2 SVGAGI. The germline V and J ends were trimmed by 3 bases and 0 bases, with 11 bases remaining between them. CDR3 coding DNA: TGTGCCAGCAGTTATCGACAGTTAGCTAACTATGGCTACACCTTC. Translation gives CASSYRQLANYGYTF.

A few counts support this clone. The chain has TRBV9 and TRBJ2-3; TRBD2 agrees at 8 bases. Looked up from germline, CDR1 is SGDLS and CDR2 is YYNGEE. After removal of 3 bases from V and 4 bases from J, the junction contained 4 bases not matched to a gene. There are 14 residues in the CDR3. The CDR3 DNA is TGTGCCAGCAGCGGCGGGACTAGGGCAGATACGCAGTATTTT. It specifies CASSGGTRADTQYF.

The genes are TRBV2 and TRBJ2-2, with a tentative D call TRBD2 (6 bases). Per germline, CDR1 SNHLY and CDR2 FYNNEI. V was pared by 10 bases and J by 0 bases, with 15 bases between. This CDR3 contains 15 residues. The CDR3 sequence: CAKTRRGSNTGELFF. In DNA form, the CDR3 reads TGTGCCAAAACCCGGAGGGGTTCGAACACCGGGGAGCTGTTTTTT.

Worth noting for this clone: The sample holds other DNA sequences that translate to the same CDR3. The rearrangement uses TRBV6-2 or TRBV6-3 and TRBJ2-6, with D hard to call. Germline loops: CDR1 MNHEY, CDR2 SVGEGT. The CDR3 is made up of 14 amino acids. The V gene lost 6 bases and the J gene lost 2 bases, with 8 bases spanning the gap. CDR3 nucleotides: TGTGCCAGCAGCCGGACGGCTGGGGCCAACGTCCTGACTTTC. This encodes CASSRTAGANVLTF.

This chain connects TRBV15 to TRBJ1-3; tentatively, D is TRBD1 (5 bases). CDR1 and CDR2 (germline): LNHNV, YYDKDF (reference sequence). V was trimmed by 5 bases and J by 0 bases, leaving 11 bases between them. The CDR3 length is 15 residues. This chain's CDR3 is CATSWVGVSGNTIYF. CDR3 in DNA: TGTGCCACCAGCTGGGTGGGGGTCTCTGGAAACACCATATATTTT.

The J gene is TRBJ1-3, the V gene TRBV19; D possibly corresponds to TRBD1 (6 bases). The length of the CDR3 is 16 residues. V gave up 7 bases and J gave up 0 bases, with 16 bases separating them. The V gene's germline CDR1 is LNHDA and CDR2 SQIVND (reference sequence). The CDR3 DNA follows: TGTGCCAGTATGGTAGGACAGTTCGCCTCTGGAAACACCATATATTTT. This gives the protein CASMVGQFASGNTIYF.

This clone was seen a single time. The V gene is TRBV6-2 or TRBV6-3, the J gene TRBJ1-1; D gene ambiguous. Germline-derived CDR1 and CDR2 are MNHEY and SVGEGT. The CDR3 sequence is 13 residues long. Trimming left V 5 bases short and J 3 bases short, with 10 bases between. The CDR3 nucleotides are TGTGCCAGCAGTCGGGTTAGGGACACTGAAGCTTTCTTT. Residues: CASSRVRDTEAFF.